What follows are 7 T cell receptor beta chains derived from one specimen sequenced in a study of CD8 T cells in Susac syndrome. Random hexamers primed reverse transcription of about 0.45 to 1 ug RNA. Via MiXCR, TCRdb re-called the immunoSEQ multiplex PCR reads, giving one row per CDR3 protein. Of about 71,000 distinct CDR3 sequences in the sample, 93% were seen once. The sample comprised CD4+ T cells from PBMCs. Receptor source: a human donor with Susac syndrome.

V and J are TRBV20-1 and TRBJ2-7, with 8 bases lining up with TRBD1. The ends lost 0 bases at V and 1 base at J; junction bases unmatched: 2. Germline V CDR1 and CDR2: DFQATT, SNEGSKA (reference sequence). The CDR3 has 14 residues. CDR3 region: CSARDHRGSYEQYF. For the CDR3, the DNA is TGCAGTGCTAGAGATCACAGGGGGTCCTACGAGCAGTACTTC.

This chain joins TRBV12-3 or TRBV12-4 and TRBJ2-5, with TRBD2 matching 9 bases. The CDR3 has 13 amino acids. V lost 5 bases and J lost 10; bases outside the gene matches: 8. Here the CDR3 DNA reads TGTGCCAGCAGTGCGCTTGAGCGGGGGGTCCAGTACTTC. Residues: CASSALERGVQYF.

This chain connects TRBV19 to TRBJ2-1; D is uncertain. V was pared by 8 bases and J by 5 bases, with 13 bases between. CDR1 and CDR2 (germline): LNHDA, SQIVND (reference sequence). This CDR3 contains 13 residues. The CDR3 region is CASVSGKNNEQFF. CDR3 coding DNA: TGTGCCAGTGTGAGTGGTAAGAACAATGAGCAGTTCTTC.

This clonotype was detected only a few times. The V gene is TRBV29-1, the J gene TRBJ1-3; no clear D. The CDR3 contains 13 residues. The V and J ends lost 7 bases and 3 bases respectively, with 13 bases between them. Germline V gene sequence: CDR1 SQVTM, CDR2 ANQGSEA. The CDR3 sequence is CSGRHALGNTIYF. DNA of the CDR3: TGCAGCGGGAGACATGCGCTTGGAAACACCATATATTTT.

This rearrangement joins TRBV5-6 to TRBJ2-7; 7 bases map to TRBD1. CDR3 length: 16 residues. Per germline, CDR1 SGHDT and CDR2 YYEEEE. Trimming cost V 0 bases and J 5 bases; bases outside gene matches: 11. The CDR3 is CASSLAYGQAVHEQYF. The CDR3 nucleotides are TGTGCCAGCAGCTTGGCTTATGGACAGGCGGTGCACGAGCAGTACTTC.

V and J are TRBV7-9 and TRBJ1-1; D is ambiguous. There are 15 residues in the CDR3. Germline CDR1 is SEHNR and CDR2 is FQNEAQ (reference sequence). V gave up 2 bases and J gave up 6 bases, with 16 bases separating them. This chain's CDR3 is CASSLSVKQSPEAFF. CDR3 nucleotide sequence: TGTGCCAGCAGCTTATCCGTTAAACAATCCCCTGAAGCTTTCTTT.

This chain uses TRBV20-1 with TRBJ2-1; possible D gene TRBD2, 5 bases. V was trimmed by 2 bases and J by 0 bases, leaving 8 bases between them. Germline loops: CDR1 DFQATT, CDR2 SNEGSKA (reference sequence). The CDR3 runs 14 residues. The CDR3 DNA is TGCAGTGCTAGAACGGGGAACTCCTACAATGAGCAGTTCTTC. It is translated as CSARTGNSYNEQFF.